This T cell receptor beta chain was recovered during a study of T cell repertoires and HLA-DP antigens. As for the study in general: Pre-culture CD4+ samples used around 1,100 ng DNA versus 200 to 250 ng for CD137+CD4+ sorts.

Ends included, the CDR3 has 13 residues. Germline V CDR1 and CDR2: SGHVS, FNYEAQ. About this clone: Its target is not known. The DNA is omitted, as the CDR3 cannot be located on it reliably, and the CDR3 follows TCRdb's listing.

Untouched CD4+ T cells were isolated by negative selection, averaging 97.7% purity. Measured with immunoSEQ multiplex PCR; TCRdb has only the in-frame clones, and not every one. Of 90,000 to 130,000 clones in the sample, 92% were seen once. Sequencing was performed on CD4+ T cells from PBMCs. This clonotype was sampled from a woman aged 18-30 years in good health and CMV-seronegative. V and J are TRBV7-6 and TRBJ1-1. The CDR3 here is CASSFGEGAEAFF.